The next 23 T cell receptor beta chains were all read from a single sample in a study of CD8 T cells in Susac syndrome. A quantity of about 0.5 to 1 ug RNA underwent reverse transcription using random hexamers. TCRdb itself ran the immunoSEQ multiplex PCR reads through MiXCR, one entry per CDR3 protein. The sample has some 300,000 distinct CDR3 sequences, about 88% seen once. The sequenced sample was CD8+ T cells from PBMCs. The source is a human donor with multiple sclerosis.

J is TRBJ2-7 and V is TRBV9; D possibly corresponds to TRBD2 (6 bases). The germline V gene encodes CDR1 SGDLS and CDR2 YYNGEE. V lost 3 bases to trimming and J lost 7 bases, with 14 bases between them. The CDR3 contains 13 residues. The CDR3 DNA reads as TGTGCCAGCAGCGCAAGGACTATGGGGGAGCAGTACTTC. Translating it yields CASSARTMGEQYF. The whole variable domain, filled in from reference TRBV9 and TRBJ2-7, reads DSGVTQTPKHLITATGQRVTLRCSPRSGDLSVYWYQQSLDQGLQFLIQYYNGEERAKGNILERFSAQQFPDLHSELNLSSLELGDSALYFCASSARTMGEQYFGPGTRLTVT.

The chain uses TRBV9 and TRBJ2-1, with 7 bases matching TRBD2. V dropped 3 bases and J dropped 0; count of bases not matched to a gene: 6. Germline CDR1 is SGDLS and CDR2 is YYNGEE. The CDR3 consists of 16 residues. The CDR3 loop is CASSGLGTNSYNEQFF. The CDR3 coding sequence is TGTGCCAGCAGCGGCCTAGGGACTAACTCCTACAATGAGCAGTTCTTC. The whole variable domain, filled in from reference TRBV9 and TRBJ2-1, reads DSGVTQTPKHLITATGQRVTLRCSPRSGDLSVYWYQQSLDQGLQFLIQYYNGEERAKGNILERFSAQQFPDLHSELNLSSLELGDSALYFCASSGLGTNSYNEQFFGPGTRLTVL.

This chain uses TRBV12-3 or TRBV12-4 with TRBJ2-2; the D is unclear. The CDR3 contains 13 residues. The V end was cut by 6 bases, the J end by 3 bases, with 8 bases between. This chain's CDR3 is CASRFPDTGELFF. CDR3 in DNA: TGTGCCAGCAGGTTCCCAGACACCGGGGAGCTGTTTTTT.

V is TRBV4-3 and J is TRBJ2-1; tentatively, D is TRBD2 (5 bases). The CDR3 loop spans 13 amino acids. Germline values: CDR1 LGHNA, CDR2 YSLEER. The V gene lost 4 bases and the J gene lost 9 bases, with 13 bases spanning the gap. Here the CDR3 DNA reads TGCGCCAGCAGCCCTGGCGGGTTCACTGAGCAGTTCTTC. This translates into CASSPGGFTEQFF.

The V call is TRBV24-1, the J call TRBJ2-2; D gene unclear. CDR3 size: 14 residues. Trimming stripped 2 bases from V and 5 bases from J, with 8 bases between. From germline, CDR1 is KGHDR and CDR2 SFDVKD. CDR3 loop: CATSDSRKTGELFF. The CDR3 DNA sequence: TGTGCCACCAGTGATTCCAGGAAAACCGGGGAGCTGTTTTTT.

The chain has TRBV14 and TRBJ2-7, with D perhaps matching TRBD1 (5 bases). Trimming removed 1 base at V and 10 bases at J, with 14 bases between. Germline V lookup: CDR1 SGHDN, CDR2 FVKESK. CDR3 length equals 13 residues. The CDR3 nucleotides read TGTGCCAGCAGCCAAGTCGCAACAGGTATTCAGTACTTC. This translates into CASSQVATGIQYF.

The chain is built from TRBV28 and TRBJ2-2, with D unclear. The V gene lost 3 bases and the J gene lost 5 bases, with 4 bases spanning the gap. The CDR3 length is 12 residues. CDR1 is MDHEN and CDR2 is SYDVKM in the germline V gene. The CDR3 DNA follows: TGTGCCAGCAGTTTCGAAACCGGGGAGCTGTTTTTT. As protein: CASSFETGELFF.

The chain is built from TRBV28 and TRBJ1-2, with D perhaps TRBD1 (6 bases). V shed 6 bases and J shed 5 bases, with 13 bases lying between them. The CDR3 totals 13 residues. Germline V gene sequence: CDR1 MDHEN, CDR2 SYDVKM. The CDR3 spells CASRHREDYGYTF. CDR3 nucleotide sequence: TGTGCCAGCAGACACAGGGAGGATTATGGCTACACCTTC.

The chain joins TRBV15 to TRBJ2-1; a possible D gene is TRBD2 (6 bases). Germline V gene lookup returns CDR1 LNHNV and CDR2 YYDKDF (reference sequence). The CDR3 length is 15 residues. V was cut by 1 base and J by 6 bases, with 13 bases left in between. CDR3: CATSRARDSPNEQFF. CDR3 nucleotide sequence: TGTGCCACCAGCAGAGCGAGGGACTCCCCCAATGAGCAGTTCTTC.

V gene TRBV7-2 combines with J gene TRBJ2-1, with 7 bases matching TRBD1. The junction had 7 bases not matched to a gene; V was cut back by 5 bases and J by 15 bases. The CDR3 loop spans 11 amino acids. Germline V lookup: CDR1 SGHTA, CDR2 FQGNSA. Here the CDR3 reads CASSRNRGTFF. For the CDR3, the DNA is TGTGCCAGCAGCCGAAACAGGGGTACGTTCTTC.

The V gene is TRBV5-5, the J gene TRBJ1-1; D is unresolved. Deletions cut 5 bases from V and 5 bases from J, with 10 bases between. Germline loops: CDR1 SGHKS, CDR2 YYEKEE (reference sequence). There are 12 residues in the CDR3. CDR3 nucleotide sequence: TGTGCCAGCAGGTATGGGTTAACTGAAGCTTTCTTT. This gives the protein CASRYGLTEAFF.

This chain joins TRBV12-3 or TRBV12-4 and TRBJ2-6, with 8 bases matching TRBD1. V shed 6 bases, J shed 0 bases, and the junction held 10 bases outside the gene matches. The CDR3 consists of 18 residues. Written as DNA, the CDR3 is TGTGCCAGCAGCCCCCTCGGGACAGGTCTCTCTGGGGCCAACGTCCTGACTTTC. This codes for CASSPLGTGLSGANVLTF.

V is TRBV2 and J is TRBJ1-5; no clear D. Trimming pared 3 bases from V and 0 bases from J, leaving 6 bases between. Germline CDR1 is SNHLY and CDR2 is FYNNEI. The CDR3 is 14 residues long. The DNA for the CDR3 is TGTGCCAGCAGTGAGGACTATAGCAATCAGCCCCAGCATTTT. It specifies CASSEDYSNQPQHF.

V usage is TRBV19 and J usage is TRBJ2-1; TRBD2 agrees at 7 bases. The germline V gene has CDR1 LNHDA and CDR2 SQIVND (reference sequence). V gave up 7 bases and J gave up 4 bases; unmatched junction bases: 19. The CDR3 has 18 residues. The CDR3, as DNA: TGTGCCAGTAAGAGGTACGGCGGCGGGGGATTCATTTACAATGAGCAGTTCTTC. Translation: CASKRYGGGGFIYNEQFF.

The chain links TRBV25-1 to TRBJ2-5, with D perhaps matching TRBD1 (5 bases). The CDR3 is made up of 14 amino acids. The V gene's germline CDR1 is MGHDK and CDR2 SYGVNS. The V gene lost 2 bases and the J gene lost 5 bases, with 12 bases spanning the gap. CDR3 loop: CASSEGAGQETQYF. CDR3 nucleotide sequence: TGTGCCAGCAGTGAAGGCGCAGGGCAGGAGACCCAGTACTTC.

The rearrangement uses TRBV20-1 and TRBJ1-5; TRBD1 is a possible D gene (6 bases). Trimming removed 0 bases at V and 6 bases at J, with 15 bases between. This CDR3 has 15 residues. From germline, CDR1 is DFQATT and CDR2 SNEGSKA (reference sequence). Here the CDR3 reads CSARDLRQESQPQHF. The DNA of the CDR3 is TGCAGTGCTAGAGATTTACGACAGGAAAGTCAGCCCCAGCATTTT.

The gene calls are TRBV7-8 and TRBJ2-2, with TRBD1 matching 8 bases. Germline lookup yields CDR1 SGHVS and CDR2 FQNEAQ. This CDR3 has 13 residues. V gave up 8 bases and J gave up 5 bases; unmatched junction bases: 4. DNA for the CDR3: TGTGCCAGCCGCGACAGGGGAACCGGGGAGCTGTTTTTT. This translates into CASRDRGTGELFF.

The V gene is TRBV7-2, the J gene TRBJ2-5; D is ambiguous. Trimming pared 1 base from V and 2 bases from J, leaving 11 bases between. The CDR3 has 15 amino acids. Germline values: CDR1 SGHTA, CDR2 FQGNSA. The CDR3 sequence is CASSLGGGPQETQYF. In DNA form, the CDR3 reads TGTGCCAGCAGCTTAGGGGGTGGGCCGCAAGAGACCCAGTACTTC.

The CDR3 region is CARDIHRENYEQYF. In DNA form, the CDR3 reads TGTGCCAGGGATATTCACAGGGAGAACTACGAGCAGTACTTC. The rearrangement joins TRBV28 to TRBJ2-7, with D possibly matching TRBD1 (6 bases). From germline, CDR1 is MDHEN and CDR2 SYDVKM. V lost 9 bases to trimming and J lost 3 bases, with 18 bases between them. CDR3 length: 14 residues.

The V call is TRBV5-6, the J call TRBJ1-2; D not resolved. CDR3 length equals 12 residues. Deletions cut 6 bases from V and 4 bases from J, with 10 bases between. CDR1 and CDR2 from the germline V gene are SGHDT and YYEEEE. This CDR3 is CASTNEIYGYTF. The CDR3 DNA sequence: TGTGCCAGCACCAACGAGATCTATGGCTACACCTTC.

This CDR3 is CASSSRQLNEKLFF. The CDR3 bases are TGTGCCAGCAGTTCGAGGCAGCTTAATGAAAAACTGTTTTTT. The gene calls are TRBV28 and TRBJ1-4; D gene unclear. V was clipped by 4 bases and J by 4 bases, with 10 bases between them. Germline CDR1 MDHEN, CDR2 SYDVKM. This CDR3 comprises 14 residues.

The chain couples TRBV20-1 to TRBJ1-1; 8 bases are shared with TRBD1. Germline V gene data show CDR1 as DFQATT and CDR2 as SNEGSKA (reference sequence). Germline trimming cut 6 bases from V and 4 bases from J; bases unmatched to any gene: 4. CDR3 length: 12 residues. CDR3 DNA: TGCAGTGCCAACCAGGGGGCCACTGAAGCTTTCTTT. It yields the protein CSANQGATEAFF.

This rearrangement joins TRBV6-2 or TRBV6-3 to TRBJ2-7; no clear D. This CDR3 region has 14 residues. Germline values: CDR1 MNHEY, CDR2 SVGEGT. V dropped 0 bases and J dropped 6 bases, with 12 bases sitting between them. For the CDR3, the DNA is TGTGCCAGCAGTTACTCGGGCGGCCTCGGCGAGCAGTACTTC. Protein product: CASSYSGGLGEQYF.